This TCR beta chain derives from a study of glioma-infiltrating T cells after dendritic cell vaccination. The CDR3 spans 14 residues. V was cut by 5 bases and J by 9 bases, with 19 bases left in between. Per the germline V gene, CDR1 is LNHDA and CDR2 is SQIVND (reference sequence). Data came from immunoSEQ multiplex PCR; TCRdb stores just in-frame clones and leaves some out. The sample lists more than 95,000 clones; roughly 76% were seen once. This chain connects TRBV19 to TRBJ1-1; the D gene is possibly TRBD1 (5 bases). The clonotype comes from a human donor with glioblastoma. Sequences were derived from blood, sampled before dendritic cell vaccination. The CDR3, as DNA: TGTGCCAGTAGTGGCACTACCTCAGGGATGCAAGCTTTCTTT. It is translated as CASSGTTSGMQAFF.